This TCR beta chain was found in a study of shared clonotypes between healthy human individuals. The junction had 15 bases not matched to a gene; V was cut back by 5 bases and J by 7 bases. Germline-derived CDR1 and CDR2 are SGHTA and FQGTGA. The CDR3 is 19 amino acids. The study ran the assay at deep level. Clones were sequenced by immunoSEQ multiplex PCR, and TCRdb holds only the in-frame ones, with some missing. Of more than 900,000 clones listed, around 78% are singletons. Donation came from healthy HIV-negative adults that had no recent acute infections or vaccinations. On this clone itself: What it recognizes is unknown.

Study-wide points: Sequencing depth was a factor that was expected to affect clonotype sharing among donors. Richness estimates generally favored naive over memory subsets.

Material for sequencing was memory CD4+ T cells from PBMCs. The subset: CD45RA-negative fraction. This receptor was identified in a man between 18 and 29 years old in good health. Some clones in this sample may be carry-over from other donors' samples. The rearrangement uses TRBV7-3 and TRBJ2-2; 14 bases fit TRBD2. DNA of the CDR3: TGTGCCAGCAGCCTTAAGACTAGCGGGAGGGCCGGTCCGGACGGGGAGCTGTTTTTT. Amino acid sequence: CASSLKTSGRAGPDGELFF. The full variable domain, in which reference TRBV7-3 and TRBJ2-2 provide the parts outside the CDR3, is GAGVSQTPSNKVTEKGKYVELRCDPISGHTALYWYRQSLGQGPEFLIYFQGTGAADDSGLPNDRFFAVRPEGSVSTLKIQRTERGDSAVYLCASSLKTSGRAGPDGELFFGEGSRLTVL.